This TCR beta chain derives from a study of shared clonotypes between healthy human individuals. Study-level results: Generation of non-shared clonotypes was less probable than generation of clonotypes shared by all four donors.

Genomic DNA per cell subset filled all wells of several immunoSEQ plates. Measured with immunoSEQ multiplex PCR; TCRdb has only the in-frame clones, and not every one. The data hold about 1.5 million clones, with around 95% observed a single time. Note on this clone: What it binds is not known.

This TCR came from a man aged 25-45 years in good health. Input material: naive CD4+ T cells sorted from blood. Subset defined: CD45RA+ positively selected.

CDR3 in amino acids: CASSLQWLPGANTEAFF. CDR3 bases: TGCGCCAGCAGCTTACAGTGGCTCCCCGGCGCGAACACTGAAGCTTTCTTT. The chain employs TRBV5-1 and TRBJ1-1; no firm D call. The CDR3 runs 17 residues. From germline, CDR1 is SGHRS and CDR2 YFSETQ. Trimming cost V 2 bases and J 1 base, with 18 bases left between them.